This is a list of T cell receptor beta chains from one sample in a study of regulatory T cells in long-lasting Graves disease. TCRdb used MiXCR to reprocess the multiplex PCR reads, holding one entry per CDR3 protein. The sample gives 390,000 or so distinct CDR3 sequences, 20% to 25% of which show up once; 25% to 35% is in the top ten. The sample here was peripheral blood mononuclear cells (PBMCs), taken when the disease was refractory, from a patient treated with antithyroid drugs. The receptors originated from a woman in her thirties or forties with Graves disease. Each CDR3 is given with its conserved first and last residue. D genes are given only for firm matches. Size is omitted from some rows. Given values are once, few, many or a class for expanded clones.

abundance	j_gene	v_gene	d_gene	CDR3aa	CDR3nt
many	TRBJ2-7	TRBV11-2	.	CASSLYRDPYEQYF	TGTGCCAGCAGCTTATACAGAGACCCCTACGAGCAGTACTTC
few	TRBJ1-1	TRBV27	.	CASSHGIEAFF	TGTGCCAGCAGTCACGGGATTGAAGCTTTCTTT
many	TRBJ1-2	TRBV5-1	TRBD1	CASSLGGTEFYGYTF	TGCGCCAGCAGCTTGGGTGGGACAGAGTTCTATGGCTACACCTTC
many	TRBJ1-5	TRBV7-2	TRBD1	CASSLYRGDQPQHF	TGTGCCAGCAGCCTGTACAGGGGAGATCAGCCCCAGCATTTT
many	TRBJ2-7	TRBV28	TRBD2	CARKREGDYEQYF	TGTGCCAGGAAGCGGGAAGGGGACTACGAGCAGTACTTC
few	TRBJ2-1	TRBV13	TRBD2	CASSSRGSGRGNEQFF	TGTGCCAGCAGCTCCCGGGGGAGCGGGAGGGGTAATGAGCAGTTCTTC
few	TRBJ1-5	TRBV3-1	.	CASSQDSGVGQPQHF	TGTGCCAGCAGCCAAGATTCAGGGGTGGGCCAGCCCCAGCATTTT
.	TRBJ2-7	TRBV20-1	.	CSASEVLAQPYEQYF	TGCAGTGCTAGCGAGGTCCTAGCGCAACCCTACGAGCAGTACTTC
many	TRBJ1-1	TRBV19	.	CASSPGIEAFF	TGTGCCAGTAGTCCCGGGATTGAAGCTTTCTTT
many	TRBJ2-5	TRBV28	TRBD2	CASSLWTSGKETQYF	TGTGCCAGCAGTTTATGGACTAGCGGTAAAGAGACCCAGTACTTC
.	TRBJ2-7	TRBV25-1	.	CASGLADAIYEQYF	TGTGCCAGCGGGTTAGCGGACGCCATTTACGAGCAGTACTTC
.	TRBJ1-6	TRBV19	.	CASKEERTTNSPLHF	TGTGCCAGTAAAGAGGAGCGGACCACAAATTCACCCCTCCACTTT
.	TRBJ2-5	TRBV7-2	TRBD2	CASSLNGWLAEETQYF	TGTGCCAGCAGCTTAAATGGCTGGCTAGCGGAAGAGACCCAGTACTTC
few	TRBJ1-5	TRBV2	.	CASTPGGGMNNQPQHF	TGTGCCAGCACCCCTGGAGGGGGGATGAACAATCAGCCCCAGCATTTT
many	TRBJ2-5	TRBV11-2	TRBD2	CASSPDRLAGKPPYF	TGTGCCAGCAGCCCCGACCGACTAGCGGGAAAACCTCCTTACTTC
many	TRBJ2-2	TRBV2	TRBD2	CASTRLAGGGNTGELFF	TGTGCCAGCACCCGACTAGCGGGAGGGGGAAACACCGGGGAGCTGTTTTTT
many	TRBJ2-7	TRBV10-1	.	CASSDGRSYEQYF	TGCGCCAGCAGTGATGGCAGATCCTACGAGCAGTACTTC
.	TRBJ2-7	TRBV9	TRBD2	CASSPHGGGDEQYF	TGTGCCAGCAGTCCGCACGGGGGGGGCGACGAGCAGTACTTC
few	TRBJ2-2	TRBV27	.	CASSSPKNTGELFF	TGTGCCAGCAGTTCCCCGAAGAACACCGGGGAGCTGTTTTTT
.	TRBJ2-7	TRBV28	.	CASSFWNLRDHYEQYF	TGTGCCAGCAGTTTTTGGAACTTAAGGGACCATTACGAGCAGTACTTC
.	TRBJ2-1	TRBV19	TRBD1	CASSIDGQAYNEQFF	TGTGCCAGTAGTATAGACGGACAGGCCTACAATGAGCAGTTCTTC
few	TRBJ1-1	TRBV5-1	TRBD1	CASSLGRDRAMNTEAFF	TGCGCCAGCAGCTTGGGCCGGGACAGGGCTATGAACACTGAAGCTTTCTTT
.	TRBJ2-3	TRBV27	.	CASSPDRSSADTQYF	TGTGCCAGCAGCCCCGACCGGTCCTCAGCAGATACGCAGTATTTT
few	TRBJ2-7	TRBV9	TRBD2	CASSPQNLAGVSGEQYF	TGTGCCAGCAGCCCCCAGAATCTAGCGGGAGTTTCAGGCGAGCAGTACTTC
many	TRBJ2-6	TRBV12-3/TRBV12-4	.	CASSLALPGGANVLTF	TGTGCCAGCAGTTTAGCACTCCCAGGAGGGGCCAACGTCCTGACTTTC
few	TRBJ1-1	TRBV29-1	.	CSGRELLNTEAFF	TGCAGCGGCAGGGAGCTTCTGAACACTGAAGCTTTCTTT
many	TRBJ2-7	TRBV6-5	.	CASSYSRLAPWEQYF	TGTGCCAGCAGTTACTCGAGGTTGGCACCCTGGGAGCAGTACTTC